Following are 10 T cell receptor beta chains from one sample sequenced in a study of blood T cell repertoires in COVID-19. Sequenced by immunoSEQ multiplex PCR; TCRdb stores in-frame clones only, minus some. The sample yields 250,000 to 350,000 clones, about nine tenths seen once. The material sequenced was peripheral blood. The receptors here all came from a young woman with COVID-19, enrolled during active disease.

The CDR3 here is CASSSLNPGQTNYGYTF. CDR3 DNA: TGTGCCAGCAGTTCCCTAAACCCGGGACAGACTAACTATGGCTACACCTTC. The chain uses TRBV28 and TRBJ1-2; 7 nucleotides match TRBD1. After removal of 4 bases from V and 0 bases from J, the junction contained 11 bases not matched to a gene. CDR1 and CDR2 (germline): MDHEN, SYDVKM. This CDR3 is built from 17 residues.

The chain carries TRBV4-2 and TRBJ2-2; TRBD2 aligns across 9 bases. After removal of 5 bases from V and 5 bases from J, the junction contained 15 bases not matched to a gene. Per the germline V gene, CDR1 is LGHNA and CDR2 is YNFKEQ. CDR3 length equals 18 residues. CDR3 nucleotides: TGTGCCAGCAGCGTACGCCAAGGGGGCGGGAGGGGAACCGGGGAGCTGTTTTTT. Its translation: CASSVRQGGGRGTGELFF.

This chain links TRBV18 with TRBJ2-7; D is unclear. Germline lookup yields CDR1 KGHSH and CDR2 LQKENI. This CDR3 contains 12 residues. V lost 0 bases and J lost 9, with 9 bases in between. The CDR3 bases are TGTGCCAGCTCACCACCAGAGAGTCGGCAGTACTTC. This sequence encodes CASSPPESRQYF.

This rearrangement joins TRBV21-1 to TRBJ2-1; TRBD1 is the table's D call and was not checked against the DNA. TRBV21-1 is tagged as a pseudogene. CDR3 length: 14 amino acids. The CDR3 here is CASSTDRDYNEQFF. The CDR3 DNA is TGTGCCAGCAGCACGGACAGGGACTACAATGAGCAGTTCTTC.

V and J are TRBV28 and TRBJ2-5; a weak D match, TRBD2 (5 bases). Trimming shortened V by 3 bases and J by 6 bases, and 17 bases separated the two germline ends. Germline lookup yields CDR1 MDHEN and CDR2 SYDVKM. This CDR3 contains 15 residues. The CDR3 region is CASSFLDYSAKTQYF. The CDR3 DNA reads TGTGCCAGCAGTTTTCTAGACTATTCTGCGAAGACCCAGTACTTC.

This chain links TRBV30 with TRBJ2-7; 10 bases fit TRBD2. The V gene end was trimmed by 3 bases and the J gene end by 3 bases; junction bases not matched to a gene: 8. Germline lookup yields CDR1 GTSNPN and CDR2 SVGIG (reference sequence). This CDR3 is built from 15 residues. The CDR3 is CAWRMTSGWNYEQYF. The CDR3 coding sequence is TGTGCCTGGAGGATGACTAGCGGGTGGAACTACGAGCAGTACTTC.

The chain employs TRBV2 and TRBJ1-2; 8 positions match TRBD1. V dropped 6 bases and J dropped 2; count of bases not matched to a gene: 8. Germline V gene data show CDR1 as SNHLY and CDR2 as FYNNEI. The CDR3 is 15 amino acids. CDR3 sequence: CASRETGQGNYGYTF. The CDR3 nucleotides are TGTGCCAGCAGGGAAACCGGACAGGGCAACTATGGCTACACCTTC.

The chain carries TRBV9 and TRBJ2-7, with 8 bases lining up with TRBD2. V shed 2 bases, J shed 4 bases, and the junction held 8 bases outside the gene matches. This CDR3 is 15 amino acids long. Germline V CDR1 and CDR2: SGDLS, YYNGEE. DNA of the CDR3: TGTGCCAGCAGCGTTGGAGCGGGAGCCCCTTACGAGCAGTACTTC. It yields the protein CASSVGAGAPYEQYF.

The rearrangement uses TRBV1 and TRBJ2-3; TRBD2 reflects the table's D call only, with no check against the DNA. TRBV1 is flagged as a pseudogene. The CDR3 has 18 residues. CDR3 region: CTSSQDGRLAGGADTQYF. CDR3 DNA sequence: TGCACCAGCAGCCAAGATGGGCGACTAGCGGGAGGCGCAGATACGCAGTATTTT.

The chain couples TRBV5-6 to TRBJ1-4; TRBD1 might be the D (5 bases). The CDR3 runs 15 residues. CDR1 is SGHDT and CDR2 is YYEEEE in the germline V gene. V lost 4 bases, J lost 6 bases, and 16 bases lay in between. In DNA, the CDR3 is TGTGCCAGCAGCCCCGCCGGAGGGGAGTATGAAAAACTGTTTTTT. It yields the protein CASSPAGGEYEKLFF.